This TCR beta chain comes out of a study of blood T cells in healthy people across ages. CDR1 is LGHNA and CDR2 is YSLEER in the germline V gene. Trimming removed 0 bases at V and 3 bases at J, with 9 bases between. This CDR3 has 15 residues. Using a J-beta primer mix together with a sample-barcoded 5' primer, a second PCR was run for 7 to 11 cycles. Using its own MiXCR run on the 5' RACE reads, TCRdb lists one record per CDR3 protein. The sample yields about 970,000 distinct CDR3 sequences, approximately 50% seen once. The clonotype was recovered from a woman aged 60 to 75 in good health. The sample taken for sequencing was blood. J is TRBJ2-4 and V is TRBV4-3; no reliable D call. The CDR3 DNA is TGCGCCAGCAGCCAAGATAACAGCCTCAAAAACATTCAGTACTTC. Protein product: CASSQDNSLKNIQYF.